The clone carrying this T cell receptor (beta chain) was seen only a few times. Its antigen remains unidentified. This sample was included in a study of Ad26.COV2.S vaccination and SARS-CoV-2 variants. As for the study in general: Ad26.COV2.S was injected intramuscularly once or twice, 56 days apart.

General study findings and limits: Analyses that measured TCR breadth and depth may have underestimated total T cell responses.

In germline, CDR1 is LNHDA, CDR2 SQIVND (reference sequence). This CDR3 has 15 residues. V lost 3 bases, J lost 7 bases, and 16 bases lay in between. The protocol was immunoSEQ multiplex PCR, while the TCRdb copy is restricted to in-frame clones and leaves out a portion. The profile covers a few hundred thousand clones, with about 80% appearing a single time and about 8% taken by the ten largest. The treatment: roughly 20 received Ad26.COV2.S at low or high dose, single or two shots; roughly five received placebo; per-sample allocation not given. The investigators took samples on day 63 after the first vaccine or placebo injection. Boston supplied an adult donor aged 18-55 years.

The rearrangement links TRBV19 to TRBJ1-3, with D hard to call. The sample here was peripheral blood, taken in a trial of Ad26.COV2.S vaccine versus placebo. This TCR came from a person between 18 and 59 years old who received the Ad26.COV2.S COVID-19 vaccine or a placebo. This chain's CDR3 is CASSILSGRSNTIYF. The CDR3 coding sequence is TGTGCCAGTAGTATTCTTTCGGGCAGATCGAACACCATATATTTT.